This T cell receptor beta chain was retrieved from a study of beta chain features in type 1 diabetes. Findings and caveats of the study: High TCR expression in some cells could lead to their over-representation in cDNA sequencing. Researchers report that Type 1 diabetes patients had moderately but significantly shorter TCRB CDR3s across all four CD4+ subsets. Healthy donors had naive, central memory and Treg TCRB repertoires that appeared less similar than those seen among patients.

What was sequenced were expressed TCRB transcripts, since all of the isolated RNA had been reverse transcribed. Profiled with immunoSEQ multiplex PCR; TCRdb holds only in-frame clones, not every one. The profile shows some 240,000 clones, about a sixth of them singletons. Every sorted population was more than 98% pure. Regarding this clone: Its antigen is undetermined.

The CDR3 is 14 amino acids. Germline V gives CDR1 SQVTM, CDR2 ANQGSEA. J gave up 0 bases and V 5 bases, and 7 bases lay outside the gene matches. The sequenced material came from naive CD4+ T cells from blood. This clonotype was sampled from a man in his thirties or forties with type 1 diabetes. This rearrangement joins TRBV29-1 to TRBJ2-7; 7 positions agree with TRBD2. The CDR3 spells CSVLGQRDSYEQYF. The CDR3, as DNA: TGCAGCGTTCTCGGCCAGCGGGACTCCTACGAGCAGTACTTC.